A single sample is the source of the 5 T cell receptor beta chains below, sequenced in a study of CD8+ T cells in alopecia areata. RNA, once extracted, was reverse transcribed into cDNA for use as the sequencing template. Using immunoSEQ multiplex PCR, the repertoire was profiled, and TCRdb retains in-frame clones only, with some absent. The sample shows 95,000 to 100,000 clones, about 61% of them seen only once. Noted treatment: oral pan-JAK inhibitor, 5-10 mg twice daily. Sequencing used CD8+ T cells sorted from blood, obtained between weeks 55 and 65, from a patient treated with tofacitinib. These receptors were collected from a human donor with alopecia areata.

The chain is built from TRBV7-9 and TRBJ1-1; 9 nucleotides align to TRBD1. V trimming: 5 bases; J trimming: 6 bases; junction bases outside the gene matches: 19. This CDR3 contains 18 residues. Germline V CDR1 and CDR2: SEHNR, FQNEAQ (reference sequence). The CDR3 DNA follows: TGTGCCAGCAGCCCCAAGTCGCTAGCCCCGGGACAGGGCTCTGAAGCTTTCTTT. Encoded protein: CASSPKSLAPGQGSEAFF.

This sequence joins TRBV4-2 and TRBJ2-7; 7 nucleotides align to TRBD1. Germline values: CDR1 LGHNA, CDR2 YNFKEQ. The CDR3 sequence is 15 residues long. The trim removed 1 base at V and 2 bases at J, leaving 5 bases unmatched. The CDR3 here is CASSQGQGSPYEQYF. The CDR3 DNA sequence: TGTGCCAGCAGCCAAGGACAGGGATCTCCCTACGAGCAGTACTTC.

The V and J genes are TRBV11-3 and TRBJ2-7; a weak D match, TRBD2 (6 bases). CDR3 length: 11 residues. Germline V gene sequence: CDR1 SGHNT, CDR2 YENEEA. V lost 9 bases, J lost 8 bases, and 14 bases lay in between. The CDR3 nucleotides read TGTGCCAGTTCAGGAGGGCCTCAGCAGTACTTC. This sequence encodes CASSGGPQQYF.

There are a few counts of this clone. The chain carries TRBV7-2 and TRBJ2-7; 7 nucleotides align to TRBD1. V dropped 4 bases and J dropped 2; count of bases not matched to a gene: 17. CDR3 size: 18 residues. In germline, CDR1 is SGHTA, CDR2 FQGNSA. As DNA, the CDR3 is TGTGCCAGCAGCTCCCCAAGCTGGCCAGGGGGTTTCCCCTACGAGCAGTACTTC. Amino acid sequence: CASSSPSWPGGFPYEQYF.

V is TRBV5-1 and J is TRBJ2-7; TRBD1 agrees at 9 bases. The CDR3 has 15 residues. V lost 4 bases to trimming and J lost 5 bases; unmatched junction nucleotides: 10. Germline V CDR1 and CDR2: SGHRS, YFSETQ. In DNA form, the CDR3 reads TGCGCCAGCAGCATCGGGACAGGGTATGGGAACGAGCAGTACTTC. Encoded protein: CASSIGTGYGNEQYF.